This TCR beta chain came from a study of T cells in Graves' hyperthyroidism and ophthalmopathy. Study-wide findings and caveats: Blood held most thyroid clonotypes expanded above 0.001 frequency.

The TCR beta CDR3 regions underwent amplification using RNA transcripts as the source. HTBI primers drove first-round RT-PCR of the TCR CDR3. TCRdb reprocessed the multiplex PCR reads via MiXCR and lists one record per CDR3 protein. The sample records hundreds of thousands of distinct CDR3 sequences, about 17% being singletons. Clinical symptoms, serum thyroxine, TRAb, thyroid ultrasound and orbital computed tomography established diagnosis. The germline gives CDR1 SGHTA, CDR2 FQGTGA. CDR3 size: 16 residues. The V end was cut by 2 bases, the J end by 0 bases, with 10 bases between. Only a few counts were recorded for this clonotype. What it binds is unknown.

The sample comprised blood. The source is a woman aged 18-35 years with Graves' ophthalmopathy. The J gene is TRBJ2-2, the V gene TRBV7-3; a weak D match, TRBD1 (6 bases). The CDR3 DNA reads TGTGCCAGCAGCTTACGAGGACAGCCGAACACCGGGGAGCTGTTTTTT. Translated, it gives CASSLRGQPNTGELFF.